These T cell receptor beta chains were read from a single sample in a study of blood T cell repertoires in COVID-19. Sequencing used immunoSEQ multiplex PCR; TCRdb keeps in-frame clones, though not all of them. The repertoire includes about 420,000 clones, over 85% of them detected once, and 0.8% to 1% sits in the top ten. The sample consisted of peripheral blood. The receptors derive from a man aged 18 to 35 with COVID-19, enrolled during active disease. The CDR3 runs from the conserved cysteine through the conserved F or W. A D gene is named only where the DNA matches it firmly.

>TRBV6-5|.|TRBJ1-1
CASILLTGMNTEAFF
>TRBV4-2|.|TRBJ1-2
CASSQGGGSGTGGYTF
>TRBV5-6|.|TRBJ2-7
CASSYQGYYEQYF
>TRBV2|.|TRBJ2-6
CARGTGGTGANVLTF
>TRBV19|TRBD1|TRBJ2-7
CASSIGTGVSYEQYF
>TRBV13|TRBD2|TRBJ2-1
CASSPWGSGNNEQFF
>TRBV11-3|.|TRBJ2-3
CASSYGQRASTDTQYF
>TRBV3-1/TRBV3-2|.|TRBJ1-2
CASSQDQTVFYGYTF
>TRBV11-2|TRBD2|TRBJ2-7
CASRMVAGEYEQYF
>TRBV19|.|TRBJ1-2
CASTPGAEPNYGYTF
>TRBV10-2|.|TRBJ2-4
CASRGTHSRLKNIQYF
>TRBV6-5|.|TRBJ1-2
CASTKGGSFGYTF
>TRBV4-1|.|TRBJ2-7
CASSQAHGSYEQYF
>TRBV18|TRBD2|TRBJ2-5
CASSLAGIQETQYF
>TRBV6-5|.|TRBJ2-7
CASEGSSYEQYF
>TRBV27|.|TRBJ1-1
CASSLGAALGTEAFF
>TRBV6-2/TRBV6-3|TRBD1|TRBJ1-2
CASSYPKQGTNYGYTF
>TRBV11-3|TRBD1|TRBJ2-5
CASSLMTGIVTQYF
>TRBV19|.|TRBJ2-1
CASSIASRSYNEQFF
>TRBV7-9|.|TRBJ1-2
CASSKTLSYGYTF
>TRBV7-9|.|TRBJ2-6
CASSSRLSAGANVLTF
>TRBV18|.|TRBJ2-5
CASSGGVGETQYF